Listed below are T cell receptor beta chains from one sample, sequenced in a study of regulatory T cells in long-lasting Graves disease. MiXCR was run by TCRdb on the multiplex PCR reads, yielding one entry per CDR3 protein. Of 500,000 to 700,000 distinct CDR3 sequences in the sample, 25% to 30% were seen once. This specimen was peripheral blood mononuclear cells (PBMCs), taken when the disease was refractory, from a patient treated with antithyroid drugs. These receptors were collected from a female donor with Graves disease. The CDR3 runs from the conserved cysteine through the conserved F or W. The order of the fields is V gene, D gene, J gene, CDR3 length, clone size, CDR3 DNA, CDR3 protein. The D gene is left open where the match is weak. Clone size is shown for a subset of rows, as once, few, many or a class of expanded clone.

>TRBV6-1|-|TRBJ1-1|14|few
TGTGCCAGCAGCGTAAGGGCCCCGAACACTGAAGCTTTCTTT
CASSVRAPNTEAFF
>TRBV20-1|-|TRBJ1-6|12|-
TGCAGTACTCGTTGGCCTAATTCACCCCTCCACTTT
CSTRWPNSPLHF
>TRBV30|-|TRBJ1-1|13|few
TGTGCCTGGAGTGGGGCCCTGAACACTGAAGCTTTCTTT
CAWSGALNTEAFF
>TRBV7-9|-|TRBJ1-2|14|-
TGTGCCAGCAGCTCACAAATCGAGGTTGGTGGCTACACCTTC
CASSSQIEVGGYTF
>TRBV6-1|-|TRBJ1-1|12|-
TGTGCCAGCAGCACGGGGCTCCTGGGAGCTTTCTTT
CASSTGLLGAFF
>TRBV2|TRBD1|TRBJ1-5|15|many
TGTGCCAGCCATTTGGACAGGGGGCTAAATCAGCCCCAGCATTTT
CASHLDRGLNQPQHF
>TRBV7-9|-|TRBJ1-2|14|few
TGTGCCAGCAGCTCCCAGGACATTGCACTAGGCTACACCTTC
CASSSQDIALGYTF
>TRBV28|TRBD1|TRBJ1-2|14|many
TGTGCCAGCAGCCCAGGGGGCTGGGACTATGGCTACACCTTC
CASSPGGWDYGYTF
>TRBV6-2/TRBV6-3|TRBD2|TRBJ2-2|16|-
TGTGCCAGTCTTCCTAGCGGGGGGGCGAACACCGGGGAGCTGTTTTTT
CASLPSGGANTGELFF
>TRBV9|-|TRBJ1-1|12|few
TGTGCCAGCAGCGAGGGGGAAACTGAAGCTTTCTTT
CASSEGETEAFF
>TRBV27|-|TRBJ1-6|14|many
TGTGCCAGCAGTTGGGGAGTATATAATTCACCCCTCCACTTT
CASSWGVYNSPLHF
>TRBV5-1|TRBD2|TRBJ2-1|16|-
TGCGCCAGCAGCCTACAGCGGGAGGGTCCCCCTTTTGAGCAGTTCTTC
CASSLQREGPPFEQFF
>TRBV7-2|TRBD2|TRBJ2-5|16|few
TGTGCCAGCAGCTCGTCCATAGCGGGAGGGCGGGAGACCCAGTACTTC
CASSSSIAGGRETQYF
>TRBV20-1|-|TRBJ1-5|14|-
TGCAGTGCTAGGCGACAGGTCTGGAATCAGCCCCAGCATTTT
CSARRQVWNQPQHF
>TRBV28|TRBD2|TRBJ2-7|15|-
TGTGCCAGCAGGGAGACTAGCGGGAGTATATACGAGCAGTACTTC
CASRETSGSIYEQYF
>TRBV20-1|-|TRBJ1-1|13|-
TGCAGTGCTGAGACCCCAGGGGACACTGAAGCTTTCTTT
CSAETPGDTEAFF
>TRBV11-2|TRBD2|TRBJ2-7|16|-
TGTGCCAGCAGCCAAGTTTACCGAGCGGGAGCCTACGAGCAGTACTTC
CASSQVYRAGAYEQYF
>TRBV12-5|-|TRBJ2-5|12|many
TGTGCTAGTGGTCCCCCAAAGGGGATAGAGTACTTC
CASGPPKGIEYF
>TRBV27|TRBD2|TRBJ2-7|16|-
TGTGCCAGCAGTTTATGGACTAGCGGACCTACCTACGAGCAGTACTTC
CASSLWTSGPTYEQYF
>TRBV19|-|TRBJ1-2|14|-
TGTGCCAGTAGTGCTCGGGACGGATACTATGGCTACACCTTC
CASSARDGYYGYTF
>TRBV20-1|-|TRBJ1-2|15|-
TGCAGTGCTAGAGATCCGACAGACACTAACTATGGCTACACCTTC
CSARDPTDTNYGYTF
>TRBV7-7|-|TRBJ2-5|14|-
TGTGCCAGCAGCTTAGAACAAGATTTCGAGACCCAGTACTTC
CASSLEQDFETQYF
>TRBV6-1|TRBD2|TRBJ2-2|14|few
TGTGCCAGCAGGGAATTAGCGGGAGTCGGGGAGCTGTTTTTT
CASRELAGVGELFF
>TRBV11-2|-|TRBJ1-1|14|many
TGTGCCAGCAGCCCATACAAGGGTACAACTGAAGCTTTCTTT
CASSPYKGTTEAFF
>TRBV19|-|TRBJ2-2|16|-
TGTGCCAGTACCCTCGAATCTTTCGGGGGCACCGGGGAGCTGTTTTTT
CASTLESFGGTGELFF
>TRBV12-3/TRBV12-4|-|TRBJ1-2|11|few
TGTGCCAGCACAAATCATTATGGCTACACCTTC
CASTNHYGYTF
>TRBV5-1|-|TRBJ1-1|16|few
TGCGCCAGCAGCTTGGGAGGAGGGGATCGAGGTACTGAAGCTTTCTTT
CASSLGGGDRGTEAFF
>TRBV7-9|-|TRBJ2-7|12|few
TGTGCCAGCAGCCACCAGAGTTACGAGCAGTACTTC
CASSHQSYEQYF
>TRBV12-3/TRBV12-4|-|TRBJ2-6|15|-
TGTGCCAGCAGTTTAACAAACTCTGGGGCCAACGTCCTGACTTTC
CASSLTNSGANVLTF